The 27 T cell receptor beta chains below were found in one sample sequenced in a study of blood T cells in healthy people across ages. Primers used in a second PCR of about 6 to 11 cycles were a sample-barcoded 5' primer and a J-beta primer mix. TCRdb reprocessed the 5' RACE reads via MiXCR and lists one record per CDR3 protein. The data show 800,000 or so distinct CDR3 sequences, 62% seen once. The sample was blood. The receptors originated from a man in his thirties or forties in good health.

The chain is built from TRBV4-2 and TRBJ2-3; D may be TRBD2 (6 bases). V gave up 4 bases and J gave up 2 bases, with 10 bases separating them. The CDR3 is 14 residues long. The V gene's germline CDR1 is LGHNA and CDR2 YNFKEQ. As DNA, the CDR3 is TGTGCCAGCAGCCTAATAGCGGCCACAGATACGCAGTATTTT. As protein: CASSLIAATDTQYF.

This clonotype was counted only a few times. The chain recombines TRBV27 with TRBJ2-7; 8 positions match TRBD1. V was pared by 5 bases and J by 0 bases, with 3 bases of the junction left unmatched. The CDR3 has 14 amino acids. CDR1 and CDR2 from the germline V gene are MNHEY and SMNVEV (reference sequence). DNA for the CDR3: TGTGCCAGCAGTCGGACAGGGCGCTCCTACGAGCAGTACTTC. It is translated as CASSRTGRSYEQYF.

The chain employs TRBV20-1 and TRBJ1-6; no reliable D call. Germline-derived CDR1 and CDR2 are DFQATT and SNEGSKA (reference sequence). This CDR3 contains 12 residues. The germline V and J ends were trimmed by 6 bases and 10 bases, with 13 bases remaining between them. CDR3 sequence reads: CSALTLGSPLHF. The CDR3 DNA is TGCAGTGCCCTTACGTTGGGGTCACCCCTCCACTTT.

The genes are TRBV5-1 and TRBJ2-1; possible D gene TRBD1, 5 bases. V lost 4 bases, J lost 5 bases, and 16 bases lay in between. The germline V gene has CDR1 SGHRS and CDR2 YFSETQ. The CDR3 extends over 15 amino acids. As DNA, the CDR3 is TGCGCCAGCAGCACGGACATGGCCAAGGACAATGAGCAGTTCTTC. Translating it yields CASSTDMAKDNEQFF. Based on the CDR3 plus reference TRBV5-1 and TRBJ2-1, the full variable domain is KAGVTQTPRYLIKTRGQQVTLSCSPISGHRSVSWYQQTPGQGLQFLFEYFSETQRNKGNFPGRFSGRQFSNSRSEMNVSTLELGDSALYLCASSTDMAKDNEQFFGPGTRLTVL.

In its sample, this clonotype was seen many times. The chain employs TRBV14 and TRBJ2-7; no clear D gene. Germline loops: CDR1 SGHDN, CDR2 FVKESK. V was cut by 1 base and J by 4 bases, with 17 bases left in between. This CDR3 is built from 16 residues. Here the CDR3 reads CASSQGTSFSRYEQYF. CDR3 DNA sequence: TGTGCCAGCAGCCAAGGGACCAGCTTCAGCCGGTACGAGCAGTACTTC.

The gene calls are TRBV6-5 and TRBJ2-3; TRBD2 aligns across 7 bases. The germline V gene has CDR1 MNHEY and CDR2 SVGAGI. The CDR3 spans 15 residues. J lost 2 bases, V lost 8 bases, and 10 bases had no gene match. Here the CDR3 reads CASSPTGDYTDTQYF. DNA for the CDR3: TGTGCCAGCTCCCCAACGGGGGACTACACAGATACGCAGTATTTT.

This clonotype occurred a few times. This clone may be a read error of a much larger clone one base away. The rearrangement uses TRBV12-3 or TRBV12-4 and TRBJ2-7; no reliable D call. The DNA end favors TRBJ2-5, so the J call may be wrong. The CDR3 runs to 12 residues. The CDR3 is CASSFDGETQYF. CDR3 DNA sequence: TGTGCCAGCAGTTTCGACGGGGAGACCCAGTACTTC.

This chain links TRBV20-1 with TRBJ2-7, with 8 bases matching TRBD2. This CDR3 is 11 amino acids long. CDR1 is DFQATT, CDR2 SNEGSKA, per germline (reference sequence). DNA of the CDR3: TGCAAGGGGCGGGGGGATAACGAGCAGTACTTC. Its translation is CKGRGDNEQYF.

The chain combines TRBV3-1 with TRBJ2-7; D call uncertain. Near its end, the DNA agrees better with TRBJ2-4, so the J call may be wrong. CDR1 is LGHDT and CDR2 is YNNKEL in the germline V gene (reference sequence). The CDR3 sequence is 15 residues long. For the CDR3, the DNA is TGTGCCAGCAGCCAAGGATCGTTTGGCAAAAACATTCAGTACTTC. Its protein product is CASSQGSFGKNIQYF.

CDR3 residues: CASTRQGTNYGYTF. CDR3 bases: TGTGCCAGCACCCGACAGGGAACTAACTATGGCTACACCTTC. The chain recombines TRBV12-3 or TRBV12-4 with TRBJ1-2; 7 bases match TRBD1. Trimming removed 7 bases from V and 0 bases from J; junction bases left unmatched: 5. The CDR3 has 14 residues.

This clonotype has a single count. V usage is TRBV28 and J usage is TRBJ1-1, with 12 bases that match TRBD1. Germline V gene lookup returns CDR1 MDHEN and CDR2 SYDVKM. CDR3 length: 13 residues. Germline trimming cut 8 bases from V and 3 bases from J; bases unmatched to any gene: 1. As DNA, the CDR3 is TGTGCCAGCGGGACAGGGGGCCACACTGAAGCTTTCTTT. Its protein is CASGTGGHTEAFF.

This clonotype was observed many times. This rearrangement joins TRBV6-2 or TRBV6-3 to TRBJ2-7; D not certain. Trimming shortened V by 5 bases and J by 2 bases, and 4 bases separated the two germline ends. Germline CDR1 MNHEY, CDR2 SVGEGT. This CDR3 has 11 residues. Here the CDR3 reads CASSRPYEQYF. The CDR3 DNA is TGTGCCAGCAGTCGACCCTACGAGCAGTACTTC.

This clonotype was counted between two and nine times. The chain carries TRBV18 and TRBJ1-1, with D perhaps matching TRBD1 (6 bases). The CDR3 runs to 15 residues. V dropped 2 bases and J dropped 4 bases, with 14 bases sitting between them. Germline V CDR1 and CDR2: KGHSH, LQKENI. CDR3 bases: TGTGCCAGCTCACCATCAGCAGGGGAGGTCACTGAAGCTTTCTTT. This gives the protein CASSPSAGEVTEAFF.

This rearrangement joins TRBV20-1 to TRBJ2-7, with D perhaps TRBD1 (5 bases). The CDR3 covers 12 residues. V was cut by 6 bases and J by 0 bases, with 9 bases left in between. Per the germline V gene, CDR1 is DFQATT and CDR2 is SNEGSKA (reference sequence). The CDR3 nucleotides read TGCAGTGCCCTGACAGTCTCCTACGAGCAGTACTTC. Translating gives CSALTVSYEQYF.

A few counts support this clonotype. The genes are TRBV7-2 and TRBJ2-5; 13 bases line up with TRBD2. The DNA end is a closer match to TRBJ2-7, so the J assignment may be wrong. Germline V gene lookup returns CDR1 SGHTA and CDR2 FQGNSA. The CDR3 covers 16 residues. The CDR3 protein is CASSPRTSGGPYEQYF. As DNA, the CDR3 is TGTGCCAGCAGCCCTCGGACTAGCGGGGGCCCCTACGAGCAGTACTTC.

In its sample, this clonotype was seen a few times. The chain carries TRBV12-3 or TRBV12-4 and TRBJ1-1, with TRBD1 as a possible D gene (5 bases). The CDR3 runs to 15 residues. V was pared by 7 bases and J by 1 base, with 16 bases between. CDR3 sequence (DNA): TGTGCCAGCACCTTTGGAAGAAGGGGGAACACTGAAGCTTTCTTT. Its protein is CASTFGRRGNTEAFF.

This clonotype was seen only a few times. V usage is TRBV6-6 and J usage is TRBJ2-7, with 9 bases fitting TRBD1. The CDR3 spans 14 residues. Unmatched junction bases numbered 7, after V lost 6 bases and J lost 4 bases. Germline V gene lookup returns CDR1 MNHNY and CDR2 SVGAGI (reference sequence). The CDR3 nucleotides are TGTGCCAGCAGGGGGACAGGGACGGGATACGAGCAGTACTTC. Its protein product is CASRGTGTGYEQYF.

The chain recombines TRBV6-5 with TRBJ2-7, with D tentatively TRBD1 (6 bases). V lost 6 bases and J lost 3, with 15 bases in between. The CDR3 spans 14 residues. Germline assignment: CDR1 MNHEY and CDR2 SVGAGI. CDR3 region: CASRANRESYEQYF. The CDR3 coding sequence is TGTGCCAGCAGAGCCAACAGGGAGAGCTACGAGCAGTACTTC.

This rearrangement joins TRBV7-2 to TRBJ2-7; 10 bases fit TRBD1. Trimming took 4 bases from V and 3 from J; bases not matched to a gene: 6. Germline V CDR1 and CDR2: SGHTA, FQGNSA. The CDR3 spans 15 residues. Written as DNA, the CDR3 is TGTGCCAGCAGCTCGTCCGGGACAGGGGTCTACGAGCAGTACTTC. Its translation is CASSSSGTGVYEQYF.

V gene TRBV20-1 combines with J gene TRBJ2-7, with D perhaps being TRBD1 or TRBD2 (5 bases each). V was cut by 3 bases and J by 5 bases, with 11 bases left in between. This CDR3 has 12 residues. Germline V gives CDR1 DFQATT, CDR2 SNEGSKA (reference sequence). The CDR3 is CSASQGADEQYF. The CDR3 DNA follows: TGCAGTGCTAGTCAGGGAGCGGACGAGCAGTACTTC.

The genes are TRBV20-1 and TRBJ2-1; weak D call: TRBD2 (5 bases). CDR3 length equals 16 residues. Trimming pared 5 bases from V and 12 bases from J, leaving 29 bases between. Germline V gives CDR1 DFQATT, CDR2 SNEGSKA (reference sequence). CDR3 DNA: TGCAGTGCTCGGCCCCTGACGCCGAGGGCCCCAGATACGCAGTTCTTC. The encoded protein is CSARPLTPRAPDTQFF.

This sequence joins TRBV9 and TRBJ1-1; no firm D call. Germline V gene lookup returns CDR1 SGDLS and CDR2 YYNGEE. The V gene lost 3 bases and the J gene lost 1 base, with 7 bases spanning the gap. The CDR3 sequence is 13 residues long. The CDR3 sequence is CASSATPNTEAFF. The CDR3 coding sequence is TGTGCCAGCAGCGCGACACCGAACACTGAAGCTTTCTTT. The variable domain in full, completed from reference TRBV9 and TRBJ1-1, reads DSGVTQTPKHLITATGQRVTLRCSPRSGDLSVYWYQQSLDQGLQFLIQYYNGEERAKGNILERFSAQQFPDLHSELNLSSLELGDSALYFCASSATPNTEAFFGQGTRLTVV.

The V gene is TRBV28, the J gene TRBJ2-3, with 7 bases lining up with TRBD1. The CDR3 extends over 14 amino acids. The germline CDR1 and CDR2 sequences are MDHEN and SYDVKM. The J segment lost 3 bases and the V segment lost 6 bases, leaving 6 bases of the junction unmatched. The CDR3 DNA is TGTGCCAGCAGAATGGCAGGGGGTACAGATACGCAGTATTTT. This translates into CASRMAGGTDTQYF.

The chain employs TRBV29-1 and TRBJ2-7; D is perhaps TRBD2 (6 bases). This CDR3 comprises 13 residues. Germline CDR1 SQVTM, CDR2 ANQGSEA. Trimming took 6 bases from V and 6 from J, leaving 18 bases between them. DNA of the CDR3: TGCAGCGTGGGGATCACGGGGGTTGGCGAGCAGTACTTC. Its translation is CSVGITGVGEQYF.

This clonotype turned up a few times. V usage is TRBV7-2 and J usage is TRBJ2-2, with 9 bases aligning to TRBD1. There are 15 residues in the CDR3. V lost 3 bases, J lost 1 base, and 0 bases stayed unmatched. The germline gives CDR1 SGHTA, CDR2 FQGNSA. The CDR3 coding sequence is TGTGCCAGCAGCTTGGACAGGGGGAACACCGGGGAGCTGTTTTTT. It yields the protein CASSLDRGNTGELFF. Combining the CDR3 with reference TRBV7-2 and TRBJ2-2 gives the whole variable domain GAGVSQSPSNKVTEKGKDVELRCDPISGHTALYWYRQSLGQGLEFLIYFQGNSAPDKSGLPSDRFSAERTGGSVSTLTIQRTQQEDSAVYLCASSLDRGNTGELFFGEGSRLTVL.

In its sample, this clonotype was seen many times. Compared with germline, one end of the junction differs, possibly owing to a read error. The rearrangement joins TRBV12-3 or TRBV12-4 to TRBJ2-7; D is undetermined. The CDR3 runs to 12 residues. CDR3 protein: CASSLATYEQYF. The CDR3 bases are TGTGCCAGCAGCTTAGCCACCTACGAGCAGTACTTC.

The chain combines TRBV7-9 with TRBJ2-3, with TRBD2 as a possible D gene (6 bases). The V gene's germline CDR1 is SEHNR and CDR2 FQNEAQ (reference sequence). Trimming took 5 bases from V and 3 from J, leaving 9 bases between them. This CDR3 spans 13 amino acids. The CDR3 protein is CASSQLATDTQYF. For the CDR3, the DNA is TGTGCCAGCAGCCAACTAGCTACAGATACGCAGTATTTT.